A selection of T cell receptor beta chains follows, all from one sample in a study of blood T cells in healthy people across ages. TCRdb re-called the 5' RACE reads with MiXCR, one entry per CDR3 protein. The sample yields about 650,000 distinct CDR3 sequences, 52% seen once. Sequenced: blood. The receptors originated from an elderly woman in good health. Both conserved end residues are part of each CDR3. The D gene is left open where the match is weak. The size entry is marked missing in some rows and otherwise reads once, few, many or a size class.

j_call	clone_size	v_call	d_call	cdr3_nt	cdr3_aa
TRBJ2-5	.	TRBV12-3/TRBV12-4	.	TGTGCCAGCAGTTTAGAATCGTGGGGTCAGTACTTC	CASSLESWGQYF
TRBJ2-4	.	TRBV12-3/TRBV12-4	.	TGTGCCAGCAGTCCCGCGGGAGCCAAAAACATTCAGTACTTC	CASSPAGAKNIQYF
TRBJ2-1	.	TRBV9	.	TGTGCCAGCAGCGTAGGGGTTCATAATGAGCAGTTCTTC	CASSVGVHNEQFF
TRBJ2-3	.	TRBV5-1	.	TGCGCCAGCGGCCGAGGCACTGCTAAGAGCACAGATACGCAGTATTTT	CASGRGTAKSTDTQYF
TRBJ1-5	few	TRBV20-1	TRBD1	TGCAGTGCTGTCTCCGGGACAGCATCTTTGGGCAATCAGCCCCAGCATTTT	CSAVSGTASLGNQPQHF
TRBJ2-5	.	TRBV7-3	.	TGTGCCAGCAGCCCGAGTTTGGCTGGAGAGACCCAGTACTTC	CASSPSLAGETQYF
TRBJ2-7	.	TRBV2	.	TGTGCCAGCAGCCTCGAGGGGGGAGGGCCCAACGAGCAGTACTTC	CASSLEGGGPNEQYF
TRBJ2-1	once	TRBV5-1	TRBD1	TGCGCCAGCAGATCCCCGGGACAGGGATACAATGAGCAGTTCTTC	CASRSPGQGYNEQFF
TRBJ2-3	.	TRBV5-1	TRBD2	TGCGCCAGCGGCTTGGAACTAGCGGGAGAGGTCGATACGCAGTATTTT	CASGLELAGEVDTQYF
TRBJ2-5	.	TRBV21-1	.	TGTGCCAGCAGCAGGGATTATGCCAAGCAGTACTTC	CASSRDYAKQYF
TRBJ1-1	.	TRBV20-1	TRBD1	TGCAGTGCCCGCTCCGGGACAGTGAACACTGAAGCTTTCTTT	CSARSGTVNTEAFF
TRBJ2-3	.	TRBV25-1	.	TGTGCCAGCAGTGAAGAAGGGGCACCGGTAGATACAGATACGCAGTATTTT	CASSEEGAPVDTDTQYF
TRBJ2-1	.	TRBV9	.	TGTGCCAGCAGCGTTGGAGTCGCTCAAGAGACCCAGTTCTTC	CASSVGVAQETQFF
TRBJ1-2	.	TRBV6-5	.	TGTGCCAACAGTTCGGACGGGGGAGCGGGCTACACCTTC	CANSSDGGAGYTF
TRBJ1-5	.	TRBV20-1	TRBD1	TGCAGTGCTCGAATGACAGGGATTAGCAATCAGCCCCAGCATTTT	CSARMTGISNQPQHF
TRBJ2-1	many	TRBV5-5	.	TGTGCCAGCAGCTTGCTGGTTAGTATGTACAATGAGCAGTTCTTC	CASSLLVSMYNEQFF
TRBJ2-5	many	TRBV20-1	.	TGCAGTGCTAGAGAACCGGCGGGAAGTCGGAAGACCCAGTACTTC	CSAREPAGSRKTQYF
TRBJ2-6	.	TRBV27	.	TGTGCCAGCAGGCCCACATGGGTGTCTGGGGCCAACGTCCTGACTTTC	CASRPTWVSGANVLTF
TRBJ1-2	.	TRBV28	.	TGTGCCAGCAGTTTTGGGGGAGCTAACCATGGCTACACCTTC	CASSFGGANHGYTF
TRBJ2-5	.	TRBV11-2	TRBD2	TGTGCCAGCAGCTCCGTAGCGGGAAGACAAGAGACCCAGTACTTC	CASSSVAGRQETQYF
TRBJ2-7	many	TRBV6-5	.	TGTGCCAGCAGTTACACGGGGACAAGGGTACGTAGCTCCTACGAGCAGTACTTC	CASSYTGTRVRSSYEQYF
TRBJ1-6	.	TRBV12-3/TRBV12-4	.	TGTGCCAGCAGTTCGCGGGACGCCGCAGATTCACCCCTCCACTTT	CASSSRDAADSPLHF
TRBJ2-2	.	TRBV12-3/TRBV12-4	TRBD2	TGTGCCAGCAAGCGGGAGGGCCGGGACGGGGAGCTGTTTTTT	CASKREGRDGELFF
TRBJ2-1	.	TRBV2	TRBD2	TGTGCCAGCAGCGGGCTGGTAGTTAGCGGGGACAATGAGCAGTTCTTC	CASSGLVVSGDNEQFF
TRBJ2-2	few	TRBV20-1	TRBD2	TGCAGTGCCCTACTAGCGGGAGGCCACACCGGGGAGCTGTTTTTT	CSALLAGGHTGELFF
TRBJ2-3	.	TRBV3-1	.	TGTGCCAGCAGCCTAGGGTCCCCCTTGGATACGCAGTATTTT	CASSLGSPLDTQYF
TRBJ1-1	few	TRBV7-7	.	TGTGCTAGCAGTGGGGGGGCAGAAGCTTTCTTT	CASSGGAEAFF
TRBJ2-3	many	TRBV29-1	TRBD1	TGCAGCGTGGACAGGGAAACAGATACGCAGTATTTT	CSVDRETDTQYF
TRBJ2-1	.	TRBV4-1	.	TGCGCCAGCAGCCAAAGAGGGGGGAAACCTTACAATGAGCAGTTCTTC	CASSQRGGKPYNEQFF
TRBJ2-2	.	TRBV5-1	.	TGCGCCAGCGAGCTGGAGGGGGCGGATGGGGAGCTGTTTTTT	CASELEGADGELFF
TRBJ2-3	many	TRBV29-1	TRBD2	TGCAGCGGGGCAAGGACGGGGGGGACAGATACGCAGTATTTT	CSGARTGGTDTQYF
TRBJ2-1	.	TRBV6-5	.	TGTGCCAGCAGTTTACTGGGCCACTACTACAATGAGCAGTTCTTC	CASSLLGHYYNEQFF
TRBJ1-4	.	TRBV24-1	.	TGTGCCACCAGTGATGGGGGATCGACAGGAAGAGGGGAAAAACTGTTTTTT	CATSDGGSTGRGEKLFF
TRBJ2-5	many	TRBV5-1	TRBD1	TGCGCCAGCAGCGAACGCCCCCCCGACAGGGAAGAGACCCAGTACTTC	CASSERPPDREETQYF
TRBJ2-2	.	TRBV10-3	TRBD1	TGTGCCATCAGTATTACAGGGGGCTCGTCGACCGGGGAGCTGTTTTTT	CAISITGGSSTGELFF
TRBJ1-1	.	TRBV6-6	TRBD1	TGTGCCAGCAGTAACCGGGACAGGGGGCCCGTGAACACTGAAGCTTTCTTT	CASSNRDRGPVNTEAFF
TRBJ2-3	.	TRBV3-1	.	TGTGCCAGCACTCACGAGCGCACAGATACGCAGTATTTT	CASTHERTDTQYF
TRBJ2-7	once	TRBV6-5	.	TGTGCCAGCAGTTACTTTCCCGGCTACGAGCAGTACTTC	CASSYFPGYEQYF
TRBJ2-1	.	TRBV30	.	TGTGCCTGGAGAGGCGTGGGGGGGCCCTACAATGAGCAGTTCTTC	CAWRGVGGPYNEQFF
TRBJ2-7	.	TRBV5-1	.	TGCGCCAGCAGCTTGTTGCAGGGGATCTCCTACGAGCAGTACTTC	CASSLLQGISYEQYF
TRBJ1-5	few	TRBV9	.	TGTGCCAGCAGCGTAGGGCGGGCGGGCAATCAGCCCCAGCATTTT	CASSVGRAGNQPQHF
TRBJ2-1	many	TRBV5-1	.	TGCGCCAGCAGCTTGGCCTTGGGAGACCCAGGGCCGAATGAGCAGTTCTTC	CASSLALGDPGPNEQFF
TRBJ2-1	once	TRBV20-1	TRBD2	TGCAGTGCTAGAGGGGGATTGCTAGCGGATAGTTACAATGAGCAGTTCTTC	CSARGGLLADSYNEQFF
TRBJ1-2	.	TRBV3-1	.	TGTGCCAGCAGGCAAAAGAGGGAGCTTGGCTATGGCTACACCTTC	CASRQKRELGYGYTF
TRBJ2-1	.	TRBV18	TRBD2	TGTGCCAGCTCACCTAAAACCTCACTGCGGGGGGCCTACAATGAGCAGTTCTTC	CASSPKTSLRGAYNEQFF
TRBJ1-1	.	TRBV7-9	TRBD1	TGTGCCAGCAGCTTAACCCCTAAGACAGGGCACGGGGACACTGAAGCTTTCTTT	CASSLTPKTGHGDTEAFF
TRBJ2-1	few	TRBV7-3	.	TGTGCCAGCAGCCCCCCCGGAGGAAGCAATGAGCAGTTCTTC	CASSPPGGSNEQFF
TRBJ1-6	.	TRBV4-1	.	TGCGCCAGCAGCCAAGACCTAACAAGGCCAAGCTCCTATAATTCACCCCTCCACTTT	CASSQDLTRPSSYNSPLHF
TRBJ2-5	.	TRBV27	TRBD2	TGTGCCAGCAGTTTCCTACCGGGAGCGGGGGGCCAAGAGACCCAGTACTTC	CASSFLPGAGGQETQYF